Listed below are T cell receptor beta chains from one sample, sequenced in a study of blood T cell repertoires in COVID-19. The method was immunoSEQ multiplex PCR; TCRdb's version includes in-frame clones alone and lacks a portion of them. The sample includes some 170,000 clones, 80% to 90% of them seen just once. The sequencing input was PBMCs or T cells enriched from blood (not recorded which). These receptor sequences come from a man aged 50 or older who had recovered from COVID-19. Each CDR3 is given with its conserved first and last residue. Each record gives: V gene, J gene, D gene, clone size, CDR3 protein, CDR3 DNA. D genes are given only for firm matches. Not all rows give a size; the values are once, few, many and, for expanded clones, a class.

TRBV13,TRBJ1-2,TRBD1,once,CASSLRGTGGIGYTF,TGTGCCAGCAGCTTACGCGGGACAGGGGGCATTGGCTACACCTTC
TRBV18,TRBJ2-5,TRBD2,-,CASSPFYFTAGGNSYETQYF,TGTGCCAGCTCACCATTCTATTTTACGGCGGGGGGAAATTCTTACGAGACCCAGTACTTC
TRBV9,TRBJ2-1,-,-,CASSSGAGTGEQFF,TGTGCCAGCAGCAGCGGTGCCGGTACCGGCGAGCAGTTCTTC
TRBV6-5,TRBJ1-3,-,-,CASSYDRNTIYF,TGTGCCAGCAGTTACGATCGGAACACCATATATTTT
TRBV6-5,TRBJ1-3,-,-,CASRPAGSGNTIYF,TGTGCCAGCAGACCCGCCGGGTCTGGAAACACCATATATTTT
TRBV18,TRBJ2-5,TRBD1,once,CASSQGALQETQYF,TGTGCCAGCTCACAGGGGGCATTGCAAGAGACCCAGTACTTC
TRBV19,TRBJ2-5,-,-,CASSRGLGETQYF,TGTGCCAGTAGCCGAGGGTTGGGAGAGACCCAGTACTTC
TRBV6-1,TRBJ1-2,TRBD1,-,CASSEGPGQGWAISANYGYTF,TGTGCCAGCAGTGAAGGGCCGGGACAGGGCTGGGCGATCAGCGCTAACTATGGCTACACCTTC
TRBV5-1,TRBJ2-5,-,few,CASSLVSAGAQETQYF,TGCGCCAGCAGCTTAGTTTCCGCAGGGGCCCAAGAGACCCAGTACTTC
TRBV14,TRBJ1-2,-,-,CASSHGGPYGYTF,TGTGCCAGCAGCCATGGAGGGCCCTATGGCTACACCTTC
TRBV7-2,TRBJ1-2,-,once,CASSTRVSGGYTF,TGTGCCAGCAGCACCAGGGTATCCGGTGGCTACACCTTC
TRBV3-1/TRBV3-2,TRBJ2-1,-,-,CASSQGFSGNEQFF,TGTGCCAGCAGCCAAGGGTTCAGTGGCAATGAGCAGTTCTTC
TRBV9,TRBJ1-5,-,-,CASSVGDQPQHF,TGTGCCAGCAGCGTAGGAGATCAGCCCCAGCATTTT
TRBV11-1,TRBJ1-1,-,-,CASSLDLGQAHTEAFF,TGTGCCAGCAGCTTAGATTTGGGGCAGGCCCACACTGAAGCTTTCTTT
TRBV7-9,TRBJ1-6,-,-,CASSLEAPLTLHF,TGTGCCAGCAGCTTGGAGGCACCGTTGACCCTCCACTTT
TRBV3-1/TRBV3-2,TRBJ1-2,TRBD1,-,CASSQTGGDYGYTF,TGTGCCAGCAGCCAAACAGGGGGCGACTATGGCTACACCTTC
TRBV3-1/TRBV3-2,TRBJ1-2,-,few,CASSQGEGYGYTF,TGTGCCAGCAGCCAAGGCGAGGGTTATGGCTACACCTTC
TRBV27,TRBJ2-7,-,-,CASSYRSSYEQYF,TGTGCCAGCAGTTACCGTAGCTCCTACGAGCAGTACTTC
TRBV4-2,TRBJ2-3,TRBD2,-,CASSQEPGGADTQYF,TGTGCCAGCAGCCAAGAACCGGGGGGGGCAGATACGCAGTATTTT
TRBV29-1,TRBJ1-1,-,-,CSLASPAGGSEAFF,TGCAGCCTCGCAAGTCCGGCTGGAGGATCTGAAGCTTTCTTT
TRBV19,TRBJ2-2,-,-,CAYSASRRGYTGELFF,TGTGCCTACTCCGCCTCAAGGAGGGGTTACACCGGGGAGCTGTTTTTT
TRBV7-6,TRBJ2-1,-,-,CASSLVRGNEQFF,TGTGCCAGCAGCTTAGTGCGGGGCAATGAGCAGTTCTTC
TRBV11-2,TRBJ1-3,TRBD1,-,CASSTTTGAGNTIYF,TGTGCCAGCAGCACAACCACAGGGGCGGGAAACACCATATATTTT
TRBV5-6,TRBJ1-2,TRBD1,-,CASSFPGQLFHGYTF,TGTGCCAGCAGCTTCCCGGGACAGTTATTCCATGGCTACACCTTC
TRBV5-6,TRBJ1-5,-,-,CASSLLRGDQPQHF,TGTGCCAGCAGCTTGCTCAGGGGCGATCAGCCCCAGCATTTT
TRBV6-6,TRBJ1-6,TRBD1,-,CASSYRDRAGSPLHF,TGTGCCAGCAGTTACCGGGACAGGGCCGGTTCACCCCTCCACTTT
TRBV9,TRBJ2-3,TRBD1,-,CASSQGQGAVDTQYF,TGTGCCAGCAGCCAAGGACAGGGGGCCGTAGATACGCAGTATTTT
TRBV7-9,TRBJ1-5,TRBD1,-,CASSFAQGSNQPQHF,TGTGCCAGCAGCTTTGCACAGGGGAGCAATCAGCCCCAGCATTTT
TRBV3-1/TRBV3-2,TRBJ2-7,TRBD1,-,CASSHVLGQGSVLYEQYF,TGTGCCAGCAGCCATGTTCTGGGACAGGGTTCAGTTCTCTACGAGCAGTACTTC
TRBV7-2,TRBJ2-7,-,-,CASSLAGATYEQYF,TGTGCCAGCAGCTTAGCAGGGGCGACCTACGAGCAGTACTTC
TRBV12-3/TRBV12-4,TRBJ2-7,TRBD2,-,CASTTSVTYEQYF,TGTGCCAGCACGACTAGCGTTACCTACGAGCAGTACTTC
TRBV7-8,TRBJ1-1,TRBD1,-,CASSLKFGTGDMNTEAFF,TGTGCCAGCAGCCTTAAATTTGGGACAGGAGACATGAACACTGAAGCTTTCTTT
TRBV2,TRBJ1-1,-,many,CASSREVNTEAFF,TGTGCCAGCAGCAGGGAGGTGAACACTGAAGCTTTCTTT
TRBV5-6,TRBJ1-6,-,-,CASSFTGFYNSPLHF,TGTGCCAGCAGCTTTACGGGGTTTTATAATTCACCCCTCCACTTT
TRBV11-3,TRBJ2-3,TRBD2,-,CASSPGTSGDTQYF,TGTGCCAGCAGCCCGGGGACTAGCGGAGATACGCAGTATTTT
TRBV5-5,TRBJ2-1,TRBD2,-,CASSPGLGVNEQFF,TGTGCCAGCAGCCCGGGACTAGGGGTCAATGAGCAGTTCTTC
TRBV24-1,TRBJ1-2,-,-,CATSDSRGNFYGYTF,TGTGCCACCAGTGATTCGAGGGGGAACTTCTATGGCTACACCTTC
TRBV3-1/TRBV3-2,TRBJ2-7,-,-,CASSQDLATPSYEQYF,TGTGCCAGCAGCCAAGATCTGGCGACACCATCCTACGAGCAGTACTTC
TRBV27,TRBJ1-5,-,-,CASSPTGWGNQPQHF,TGTGCCAGCAGTCCGACGGGGTGGGGCAATCAGCCCCAGCATTTT
TRBV18,TRBJ1-6,-,-,CASSPGSNSPLHF,TGTGCCAGCTCACCCGGGTCTAATTCACCCCTCCACTTT
TRBV4-2,TRBJ1-4,TRBD1,few,CASSQDGQGTLWKLFF,TGTGCCAGCAGCCAAGACGGACAGGGGACTTTGTGGAAACTGTTTTTT
TRBV2,TRBJ2-1,-,-,CASSGYRGILIDEQFF,TGTGCCAGCAGTGGTTACCGAGGGATCTTAATCGATGAGCAGTTCTTC
TRBV5-1,TRBJ1-5,-,once,CASSLGTGNQPQHF,TGCGCCAGCAGCTTGGGGACAGGCAATCAGCCCCAGCATTTT
TRBV5-1,TRBJ1-4,-,-,CASSQTARQVDEKLFF,TGCGCCAGCAGTCAAACCGCCCGACAGGTAGATGAAAAACTGTTTTTT
TRBV15,TRBJ1-5,-,-,CATSSQKNQPQHF,TGTGCCACCAGCAGTCAGAAGAATCAGCCCCAGCATTTT
TRBV7-9,TRBJ2-2,TRBD1,few,CASSFGTANTGELFF,TGTGCCAGCAGCTTCGGGACAGCTAACACCGGGGAGCTGTTTTTT
TRBV27,TRBJ2-1,-,-,CASAKRLYNEQFF,TGTGCCAGTGCGAAGCGGCTCTACAATGAGCAGTTCTTC
TRBV11-2,TRBJ1-1,-,-,CASSFGGSEAFF,TGTGCCAGCAGCTTCGGGGGGTCTGAAGCTTTCTTT
TRBV4-1,TRBJ1-2,-,-,CASSQDSYGYTF,TGCGCCAGCAGCCAAGACAGTTATGGCTACACCTTC
TRBV4-1,TRBJ1-5,-,-,CASSQDRYSNQPQHF,TGCGCCAGCAGCCAAGACAGATATAGCAATCAGCCCCAGCATTTT
TRBV7-9,TRBJ2-7,TRBD1,once,CASSLGTGNTYEQYF,TGTGCCAGCAGCTTAGGGACAGGGAATACCTACGAGCAGTACTTC